These 14 T cell receptor beta chains share one sample of origin, sequenced in a study of blood T cells in healthy people across ages. Combining a sample-barcoded 5' primer with a J-beta primer mix, a second PCR ran for about 7 to 12 cycles. TCRdb ran MiXCR on the 5' RACE reads and lists one entry per CDR3 protein. The profile shows 790,000 or so distinct CDR3 sequences, roughly 56% of them singletons. The specimen sequenced was blood. These TCRs come from a man in his forties in good health.

This clonotype was counted only a few times. The rearrangement uses TRBV6-4 and TRBJ2-3; TRBD1 agrees at 8 bases. V was pared by 6 bases and J by 5 bases, with 4 bases of the junction left unmatched. In germline, CDR1 is MRHNA, CDR2 SNTAGT. The CDR3 has 13 residues. CDR3 loop: CASSPDRGDTQYF. DNA of the CDR3: TGTGCCAGCAGCCCCGACAGGGGAGATACGCAGTATTTT.

This sequence joins TRBV20-1 and TRBJ1-2; D uncertain. Per the germline V gene, CDR1 is DFQATT and CDR2 is SNEGSKA (reference sequence). V was clipped by 3 bases and J by 0 bases, with 5 bases between them. This CDR3 spans 12 amino acids. Here the CDR3 reads CSARIANYGYTF. In nucleotides, the CDR3 is TGCAGTGCTAGGATAGCTAACTATGGCTACACCTTC.

V usage is TRBV5-1 and J usage is TRBJ2-4; weak D call: TRBD1 (6 bases). The DNA end favors TRBJ2-5, so the J call may be wrong. Germline V lookup: CDR1 SGHRS, CDR2 YFSETQ. This CDR3 has 14 amino acids. The CDR3 loop is CASSLRTAEETQYF. The CDR3 DNA reads as TGCGCCAGCAGCTTACGGACAGCGGAAGAGACCCAGTACTTC.

This clonotype has more than one count but fewer than ten. This chain links TRBV20-1 with TRBJ2-7; D ambiguous. Germline lookup yields CDR1 DFQATT and CDR2 SNEGSKA (reference sequence). The germline V and J ends were trimmed by 6 bases and 1 base, with 16 bases remaining between them. The CDR3 runs to 14 residues. CDR3 amino acids: CSARLPGLSYEQYF. CDR3 DNA sequence: TGCAGTGCCCGTCTCCCGGGCCTGTCCTACGAGCAGTACTTC.

The CDR3 sequence is CASSDVGDNEQFF. The CDR3 nucleotides read TGTGCCAGCAGTGATGTCGGGGACAATGAGCAGTTCTTC. V gene TRBV2 combines with J gene TRBJ2-1; D is perhaps TRBD2 (5 bases). Germline loops: CDR1 SNHLY, CDR2 FYNNEI. Trimming took 3 bases from V and 5 from J, leaving 8 bases between them. The CDR3 contains 13 residues.

Concerning this clonotype itself: The junction shows a germline mismatch at one end, possibly a read error. The J gene is TRBJ1-6, the V gene TRBV14; tentative D call: TRBD1 (5 bases). Germline lookup yields CDR1 SGHDN and CDR2 FVKESK. This CDR3 contains 14 residues. The DNA for the CDR3 is TGTGTCAGCAGCCAAGGCAGGGAGAATTCACCCCTCCACTTT. It is translated as CVSSQGRENSPLHF.

As to this clonotype: This clone may be a read error of a much larger clone one base away. The genes are TRBV11-1 and TRBJ2-7; D may be TRBD2 (5 bases). Germline V gene lookup returns CDR1 SGHAT and CDR2 FQDESV (reference sequence). Trimming removed 3 bases at V and 1 base at J, with 13 bases between. The CDR3 has 15 residues. The CDR3 loop reads CASSFGRAVSYEQYF. CDR3 nucleotides: TGTGCCAGCAGCTTCGGACGAGCGGTTTCCTACGAGCAGTACTTC.

The chain is built from TRBV12-3 or TRBV12-4 and TRBJ1-2, with D maybe TRBD1 (6 bases). The ends were cut back, 6 bases at V and 8 bases at J, with 22 bases in the middle. The CDR3 has 15 amino acids. The CDR3 spells CASSRMGGRIEGYTF. Here the CDR3 DNA reads TGTGCCAGCAGCCGAATGGGGGGGCGTATTGAGGGCTACACCTTC.

This clonotype was seen a single time. This chain links TRBV24-1 with TRBJ2-4, with D perhaps being TRBD1 or TRBD2 (5 bases each). The J call may be wrong; the DNA end is better matched by TRBJ2-7. The CDR3 contains 15 residues. The germline V gene encodes CDR1 KGHDR and CDR2 SFDVKD. The CDR3 DNA is TGTGCCACCAGTGATCCCCGGGACCGAGCCTACGAGCAGTACTTC. Amino acids: CATSDPRDRAYEQYF.

This clonotype was seen a handful of times. The CDR3 sequence: CASSYRDSPTDTQYF. The DNA for the CDR3 is TGTGCCAGCAGCTACCGGGACAGCCCCACAGATACGCAGTATTTT. The rearrangement joins TRBV12-3 or TRBV12-4 to TRBJ2-3, with TRBD1 matching over 7 bases. Germline trimming cut 6 bases from V and 2 bases from J; bases unmatched to any gene: 8. The CDR3 extends over 15 amino acids.

The chain recombines TRBV25-1 with TRBJ1-4; D not resolved. This CDR3 has 15 residues. Trimming took off 4 bases at V and 8 bases at J, with 17 bases between the two ends. The germline V gene has CDR1 MGHDK and CDR2 SYGVNS. CDR3 coding DNA: TGTGCCAGCAGTGTCCGGACTCGACGGGGAGAAAAACTGTTTTTT. Translation: CASSVRTRRGEKLFF.

This clonotype has a single count. V usage is TRBV7-9 and J usage is TRBJ2-7, with D hard to call. Trimming removed 5 bases at V and 4 bases at J, with 9 bases between. The length of the CDR3 is 12 residues. In germline, CDR1 is SEHNR, CDR2 FQNEAQ (reference sequence). The CDR3 coding sequence is TGTGCCAGCAGCATTGACCTGTACGAGCAGTACTTC. Amino acids: CASSIDLYEQYF.

This clonotype came up many times. The J gene is TRBJ2-3, the V gene TRBV7-6; D is uncertain. The germline CDR1 and CDR2 sequences are SGHVS and FNYEAQ. The length of the CDR3 is 13 residues. The germline V and J ends were trimmed by 5 bases and 7 bases, with 13 bases remaining between them. In DNA form, the CDR3 reads TGTGCCAGCAGCCGGTCTTCGGATTATACGCAGTATTTT. Its protein product is CASSRSSDYTQYF.

This clonotype was recorded a few times. This chain joins TRBV30 and TRBJ2-5; D call uncertain. The CDR3 has 15 residues. V was shortened by 1 base and J by 1 base, with 13 bases between the two germline ends. Per germline, CDR1 GTSNPN and CDR2 SVGIG (reference sequence). The CDR3 nucleotides read TGTGCCTGGAGTGGCCCCCTCGGCCCCCAAGAGACCCAGTACTTC. It is translated as CAWSGPLGPQETQYF.